The 26 T cell receptor beta chains below all came from one sample that was sequenced in a study of blood T cell repertoires in COVID-19. Some clones are missing from TCRdb's copy, which holds only in-frame ones; the method was immunoSEQ multiplex PCR. The sample contains almost 400,000 clones, 88% of which appear only once. The sample consisted of PBMCs or T cells enriched from blood (not recorded which). The source of these receptors is a woman younger than 45 with acute COVID-19.

This clone was recorded once. This chain links TRBV5-1 with TRBJ2-1; 7 bases are a match to TRBD2. The germline V gene has CDR1 SGHRS and CDR2 YFSETQ. Unmatched junction bases numbered 9, after V lost 3 bases and J lost 6 bases. The CDR3 contains 15 residues. In DNA form, the CDR3 reads TGCGCCAGCAGCTCAGTAGCGGGCCTAGTCAATGAGCAGTTCTTC. Residues: CASSSVAGLVNEQFF.

DNA for the CDR3: TGTGCCAGCTCACCATCACCGGGACAGTCCTTTTATGAAGCTTTCTTT. Translating it yields CASSPSPGQSFYEAFF. The chain uses TRBV18 and TRBJ1-1; 7 bases align to TRBD1. Per the germline V gene, CDR1 is KGHSH and CDR2 is LQKENI. The CDR3 sequence is 16 residues long. The V and J ends lost 2 bases and 7 bases, in that order; junction bases with no gene match: 13.

V gene TRBV5-6 combines with J gene TRBJ2-3; 8 nucleotides match TRBD1. The junction had 11 bases not matched to a gene; V was cut back by 3 bases and J by 5 bases. The CDR3 consists of 16 residues. Germline V CDR1 and CDR2: SGHDT, YYEEEE. The CDR3 nucleotides read TGTGCCAGCAGCTACTTGACAGGGGAGTCTGGAGATACGCAGTATTTT. This encodes CASSYLTGESGDTQYF.

The chain couples TRBV19 to TRBJ2-5, with a weak D call TRBD2 (5 bases). V was shortened by 3 bases and J by 5 bases, with 10 bases between the two germline ends. Per germline, CDR1 LNHDA and CDR2 SQIVND (reference sequence). This CDR3 is 13 amino acids long. CDR3 coding DNA: TGTGCCAGTAGTATCCTCCCGGGGGAGACCCAGTACTTC. It yields the protein CASSILPGETQYF.

The chain carries TRBV6-6 and TRBJ1-2; D is possibly TRBD1 (6 bases). The V gene's germline CDR1 is MNHNY and CDR2 SVGAGI (reference sequence). The CDR3 has 15 residues. V was pared by 6 bases and J by 6 bases, with 20 bases between. The chain's CDR3 is CASSRGVVGSHGYTF. The CDR3 DNA sequence: TGTGCCAGCAGCAGGGGCGTGGTCGGCTCCCATGGCTACACCTTC.

This clone has a handful of counts. The rearrangement uses TRBV11-2 and TRBJ2-7; 7 nucleotides align to TRBD1. The CDR3 spans 15 residues. CDR1 is SGHAT and CDR2 is FQNNGV in the germline V gene. V trimming: 2 bases; J trimming: 1 base; junction bases outside the gene matches: 5. The CDR3 here is CASSLWTGPSYEQYF. DNA for the CDR3: TGTGCCAGCAGCTTATGGACAGGCCCTTCCTACGAGCAGTACTTC.

This chain connects TRBV12-5 to TRBJ2-6; TRBD1 matches at 9 bases. This CDR3 has 19 amino acids. CDR1 is LGHNT, CDR2 FRNRAP, per germline. Germline trimming cut 0 bases from V and 3 bases from J; bases unmatched to any gene: 9. The CDR3 DNA follows: TGTGCTAGTGGTTTGGTAGATTTAACAGGGGGCATTGGGGCCAACGTCCTGACTTTC. Amino acids: CASGLVDLTGGIGANVLTF.

V gene TRBV6-5 combines with J gene TRBJ1-5; D not certain. Per the germline V gene, CDR1 is MNHEY and CDR2 is SVGAGI. The CDR3 consists of 13 residues. V lost 2 bases and J lost 7, with 9 bases in between. CDR3 in DNA: TGTGCCAGCAGTTACGAGGAAGGACAGCCCCAGCATTTT. Amino acids: CASSYEEGQPQHF.

This chain links TRBV6-2 or TRBV6-3 with TRBJ1-6; possible D gene TRBD1, 6 bases. CDR1 and CDR2 (germline): MNHEY, SVGEGT. Trimming left V 0 bases short and J 4 bases short, with 16 bases between. CDR3 length: 18 residues. The CDR3 reads CASSYSGAGTPYNSPLHF. CDR3 DNA sequence: TGTGCCAGCAGTTACTCAGGGGCCGGGACACCGTATAATTCACCCCTCCACTTT.

V and J are TRBV12-3 or TRBV12-4 and TRBJ2-7; D remains ambiguous. Trimming stripped 2 bases from V and 7 bases from J, with 9 bases between. The CDR3 consists of 12 residues. Here the CDR3 DNA reads TGTGCCAGCAGTTTACGGGTCGGGGAGCAGTACTTC. It yields the protein CASSLRVGEQYF.

This sequence joins TRBV24-1 and TRBJ2-3; 10 nucleotides align to TRBD1. V lost 11 bases and J lost 2; bases outside the gene matches: 6. This CDR3 has 14 residues. Germline loops: CDR1 KGHDR, CDR2 SFDVKD. CDR3 amino acids: CAIDRGQHTDTQYF. DNA for the CDR3: TGTGCCATTGACAGGGGGCAACACACAGATACGCAGTATTTT.

The table lists this clone with a count of one. The chain employs TRBV5-4 and TRBJ1-2; 10 positions match TRBD1. The CDR3 sequence is 15 residues long. The junction had 7 bases not matched to a gene; V was cut back by 1 base and J by 7 bases. Looked up from germline, CDR1 is SGHNT and CDR2 is YYREEE (reference sequence). The CDR3 nucleotides read TGTGCCAGCAGCTTGCCCGGGACAGGGGTTGGTGGCTACACCTTC. Amino acids: CASSLPGTGVGGYTF.

V usage is TRBV6-5 and J usage is TRBJ1-1; 8 bases map to TRBD1. The V segment lost 6 bases and the J segment 8 bases; nucleotides outside the gene matches: 11. The CDR3 sequence is 14 residues long. Germline CDR1 is MNHEY and CDR2 is SVGAGI. In DNA form, the CDR3 reads TGTGCCAGCAGAGCACCGGGGACAGGTGGCGAAGCTTTCTTT. This translates into CASRAPGTGGEAFF.

This chain joins TRBV7-2 and TRBJ1-4; D gene uncertain. This CDR3 contains 15 residues. Deletions cut 1 base from V and 0 bases from J, with 6 bases between. The germline gives CDR1 SGHTA, CDR2 FQGNSA. CDR3 sequence: CASSLGSATNEKLFF. CDR3 in DNA: TGTGCCAGCAGCTTAGGGTCAGCAACTAATGAAAAACTGTTTTTT.

The chain has TRBV19 and TRBJ1-6, with unresolved D. Germline CDR1 LNHDA, CDR2 SQIVND (reference sequence). The V end lost 4 bases, the J end lost 1 base, and 14 bases lay between the germline ends. CDR3 length: 17 residues. The CDR3 sequence: CASSTREAGSYNSPLHF. Written as DNA, the CDR3 is TGTGCCAGTAGTACACGCGAGGCGGGTTCCTATAATTCACCCCTCCACTTT.

This chain connects TRBV7-9 to TRBJ1-6, with a possible D match to TRBD1 (6 bases). The CDR3 is 17 residues long. From germline, CDR1 is SEHNR and CDR2 FQNEAQ (reference sequence). V was pared by 5 bases and J by 8 bases, with 22 bases between. The CDR3 DNA reads as TGTGCCAGCAGCCCCTTCGAGCGACAGGCCGGGGATTCACCCCTCCACTTT. It codes for CASSPFERQAGDSPLHF.

The rearrangement links TRBV27 to TRBJ1-2, with D perhaps TRBD1 (6 bases). Trimming removed 0 bases from V and 2 bases from J, with 16 bases in between. The CDR3 runs 17 residues. The germline gives CDR1 MNHEY, CDR2 SMNVEV (reference sequence). The CDR3 reads CASSLSGVSGANYGYTF. The CDR3 nucleotides are TGTGCCAGCAGTTTATCGGGGGTGTCAGGGGCAAACTATGGCTACACCTTC.

In regard to this clone: Relative to the germline gene, one junction end is altered; a read error may explain this. Here the CDR3 reads CASIGTSGGALLF. CDR3 DNA: TGTGCCAGCATCGGGACTAGCGGGGGGGCGTTGCTCTTC. The V gene is TRBV25-1, the J gene TRBJ2-1; TRBD2 agrees at 16 bases. Germline assignment: CDR1 MGHDK and CDR2 SYGVNS. The CDR3 has 13 amino acids.

This rearrangement joins TRBV5-1 to TRBJ1-2; 10 bases are shared with TRBD1. This CDR3 has 17 residues. Germline V gene lookup returns CDR1 SGHRS and CDR2 YFSETQ. V lost 4 bases, J lost 2 bases, and 11 bases stayed unmatched. As DNA, the CDR3 is TGCGCCAGCAGCCTCCGACAGGGGGCAGTGGCAAACTATGGCTACACCTTC. It yields the protein CASSLRQGAVANYGYTF. The full variable domain, completed using reference TRBV5-1 and TRBJ1-2, is KAGVTQTPRYLIKTRGQQVTLSCSPISGHRSVSWYQQTPGQGLQFLFEYFSETQRNKGNFPGRFSGRQFSNSRSEMNVSTLELGDSALYLCASSLRQGAVANYGYTFGSGTRLTVV.

The rearrangement uses TRBV27 and TRBJ2-1, with 8 bases fitting TRBD1. From germline, CDR1 is MNHEY and CDR2 SMNVEV (reference sequence). The CDR3 runs 12 residues. V dropped 8 bases and J dropped 4; count of bases not matched to a gene: 1. The CDR3 sequence: CASGTGYNEQFF. CDR3 in DNA: TGTGCCAGCGGGACAGGTTACAATGAGCAGTTCTTC.

The rearrangement uses TRBV30 and TRBJ2-7; D gene unclear. The germline gives CDR1 GTSNPN, CDR2 SVGIG (reference sequence). CDR3 length: 13 residues. V was cut by 1 base and J by 6 bases, with 13 bases left in between. In DNA form, the CDR3 reads TGTGCCTGGAGTGCACAAACTACTCGCGAGCAGTACTTC. Residues: CAWSAQTTREQYF.

The rearrangement links TRBV7-2 to TRBJ2-5; a weak D match, TRBD2 (6 bases). Germline V gene lookup returns CDR1 SGHTA and CDR2 FQGNSA. The V end was cut by 5 bases, the J end by 2 bases, with 15 bases between. This CDR3 has 15 residues. Here the CDR3 DNA reads TGTGCCAGCAGCCTAGTGGCGGGGCAGCAAGAGACCCAGTACTTC. Translation gives CASSLVAGQQETQYF.

This chain links TRBV7-9 with TRBJ2-4, with TRBD1 matching over 7 bases. The CDR3 contains 16 residues. Trimming cost V 1 base and J 5 bases; bases outside gene matches: 8. Germline V gene sequence: CDR1 SEHNR, CDR2 FQNEAQ (reference sequence). CDR3 nucleotides: TGTGCCAGCAGCTTAGAACAGGGGAAAGTCCAAAACATTCAGTACTTC. It codes for CASSLEQGKVQNIQYF.

CDR3 sequence: CATSGAGPGNTIYF. The CDR3 DNA reads as TGTGCCACCAGTGGTGCAGGGCCTGGAAACACCATATATTTT. The chain has TRBV24-1 and TRBJ1-3; weak D call: TRBD1 (5 bases). Trimming removed 5 bases at V and 2 bases at J, with 9 bases between. Looked up from germline, CDR1 is KGHDR and CDR2 is SFDVKD. The CDR3 contains 14 residues.

The chain has TRBV6-2 or TRBV6-3 and TRBJ1-5; 9 bases map to TRBD1. CDR1 and CDR2 from the germline V gene are MNHEY and SVGEGT. V shed 2 bases and J 7 bases; nucleotides not matched to a gene: 6. This CDR3 is built from 15 residues. The CDR3 DNA is TGTGCCAGCAGTTACCCCCGACAGGGGGAGCAGCCCCAGCATTTT. Translation: CASSYPRQGEQPQHF.

This clone was seen only once. The chain uses TRBV7-9 and TRBJ1-1; a weak D match, TRBD1 (6 bases). Germline V gene data show CDR1 as SEHNR and CDR2 as FQNEAQ (reference sequence). The CDR3 is 13 residues long. V dropped 6 bases and J dropped 3 bases, with 11 bases sitting between them. In DNA form, the CDR3 reads TGTGCCAGCAGACAAACAGGGTACACTGAAGCTTTCTTT. This codes for CASRQTGYTEAFF. Full variable domain (outside the CDR3, taken from reference TRBV7-9 and TRBJ1-1): DTGVSQNPRHKITKRGQNVTFRCDPISEHNRLYWYRQTLGQGPEFLTYFQNEAQLEKSRLLSDRFSAERPKGSFSTLEIQRTEQGDSAMYLCASRQTGYTEAFFGQGTRLTVV.